The 23 T cell receptor beta chains below were found in one sample sequenced in a study of pediatric ulcerative colitis. Assay used: immunoSEQ multiplex PCR; TCRdb lists only in-frame clones, some missing. The sample records roughly 54,000 clones, about 89% being singletons. The sequencing input was blood. The receptors stem from a boy aged 5 to 17 who was a control in a study of pediatric ulcerative colitis.

V is TRBV7-9 and J is TRBJ1-2; D might be TRBD1 (5 bases). Deletions cut 6 bases from V and 3 bases from J, with 11 bases between. Germline V CDR1 and CDR2: SEHNR, FQNEAQ (reference sequence). The CDR3 length is 13 residues. The CDR3, as DNA: TGTGCCAGCAGTCCCGGGGCCGACTATGGCTACACCTTC. Its translation: CASSPGADYGYTF.

The chain couples TRBV7-2 to TRBJ2-1, with 8 nucleotides matching TRBD2. Germline loops: CDR1 SGHTA, CDR2 FQGNSA. The V and J ends lost 2 bases and 10 bases, in that order; junction bases with no gene match: 10. This CDR3 contains 15 residues. The CDR3 loop reads CASSLLAGTRYEQFF. The CDR3 coding sequence is TGTGCCAGCAGCTTACTTGCCGGGACTAGATACGAGCAGTTCTTC. Using reference TRBV7-2 and TRBJ2-1 for the parts outside the CDR3, the full variable domain is GAGVSQSPSNKVTEKGKDVELRCDPISGHTALYWYRQSLGQGLEFLIYFQGNSAPDKSGLPSDRFSAERTGGSVSTLTIQRTQQEDSAVYLCASSLLAGTRYEQFFGPGTRLTVL.

The chain joins TRBV2 to TRBJ2-1, with D maybe TRBD2 (5 bases). Trimming shortened V by 4 bases and J by 6 bases, and 16 bases separated the two germline ends. CDR1 SNHLY and CDR2 FYNNEI come from the germline V gene. The CDR3 loop spans 15 amino acids. The CDR3: CASSVSYGKFNEQFF. DNA of the CDR3: TGTGCCAGCAGTGTCTCCTACGGGAAATTCAATGAGCAGTTCTTC.

The J gene is TRBJ2-7, the V gene TRBV5-1; the match to TRBD2 covers 9 bases. The CDR3 is made up of 14 amino acids. Looked up from germline, CDR1 is SGHRS and CDR2 is YFSETQ. The trim removed 6 bases at V and 0 bases at J, leaving 4 bases unmatched. In DNA, the CDR3 is TGCGCCAGCACTAGAGCGGGAGGCTCCTACGAGCAGTACTTC. This translates into CASTRAGGSYEQYF.

The chain couples TRBV4-1 to TRBJ2-2; 9 bases agree with TRBD2. V lost 1 base, J lost 1 base, and 4 bases stayed unmatched. CDR3 size: 17 residues. In germline, CDR1 is MGHRA, CDR2 YSYEKL. CDR3 nucleotides: TGCGCCAGCAGCCAAGTAGTAGCGGGAGTGAACACCGGGGAGCTGTTTTTT. Amino acid sequence: CASSQVVAGVNTGELFF.

The chain is built from TRBV29-1 and TRBJ1-5; the match to TRBD1 covers 10 bases. V lost 6 bases and J lost 5; bases outside the gene matches: 7. CDR1 and CDR2 (germline): SQVTM, ANQGSEA. This CDR3 spans 14 amino acids. The CDR3 region is CSVATGGDYQPQHF. The CDR3, as DNA: TGCAGCGTAGCGACAGGGGGCGACTATCAGCCCCAGCATTTT.

V usage is TRBV20-1 and J usage is TRBJ1-4; no firm D call. Germline loops: CDR1 DFQATT, CDR2 SNEGSKA (reference sequence). The germline V and J ends were trimmed by 4 bases and 8 bases, with 8 bases remaining between them. CDR3 size: 11 residues. CDR3 nucleotide sequence: TGCAGTGCTAAATCGGTGGAAAAACTGTTTTTT. Translated: CSAKSVEKLFF.

This clone occurred once. This chain links TRBV2 with TRBJ2-2; no reliable D call. Germline loops: CDR1 SNHLY, CDR2 FYNNEI. The CDR3 is 13 residues long. V was trimmed by 4 bases and J by 6 bases, leaving 9 bases between them. The CDR3 DNA reads as TGTGCCAGCAGTGGCGAGGTGGCCGGGGAGCTGTTTTTT. Its protein is CASSGEVAGELFF.

The V call is TRBV28, the J call TRBJ2-2, with D tentatively TRBD1 (6 bases). This CDR3 region has 16 residues. Germline V gene lookup returns CDR1 MDHEN and CDR2 SYDVKM. V shed 2 bases and J shed 0 bases, with 10 bases lying between them. As DNA, the CDR3 is TGTGCCAGCAGTTTAGTCCGGGACACGAACACCGGGGAGCTGTTTTTT. Its translation is CASSLVRDTNTGELFF.

This chain joins TRBV4-3 and TRBJ1-2, with D possibly matching TRBD1 (5 bases). CDR1 LGHNA and CDR2 YSLEER come from the germline V gene. The germline V and J ends were trimmed by 5 bases and 3 bases, with 13 bases remaining between them. The CDR3 covers 14 residues. The CDR3 sequence: CASSARDPHYGYTF. The CDR3 DNA reads TGCGCCAGCAGCGCTAGGGACCCCCACTATGGCTACACCTTC.

This rearrangement joins TRBV5-1 to TRBJ2-3; 9 bases fit TRBD1. CDR1 and CDR2 (germline): SGHRS, YFSETQ. The ends lost 1 base at V and 5 bases at J; junction bases unmatched: 8. The CDR3 spans 16 residues. CDR3 sequence reads: CASSLYGQGTVDTQYF. The CDR3 nucleotides are TGCGCCAGCAGCTTGTATGGACAGGGGACCGTAGATACGCAGTATTTT.

The gene calls are TRBV30 and TRBJ1-1, with a possible D match to TRBD1 (6 bases). Trimming took 2 bases from V and 5 from J, leaving 15 bases between them. CDR3 length equals 14 residues. CDR1 is GTSNPN and CDR2 is SVGIG in the germline V gene (reference sequence). CDR3 bases: TGTGCCTGGAGTTTCGGGGGCGCGGGGACTGAAGCTTTCTTT. This sequence encodes CAWSFGGAGTEAFF.

V and J are TRBV2 and TRBJ2-2, with 9 positions matching TRBD2. Unmatched junction bases numbered 1, after V lost 5 bases and J lost 0 bases. CDR1 is SNHLY, CDR2 FYNNEI, per germline. There are 15 residues in the CDR3. The CDR3 here is CASSIAGANTGELFF. The CDR3 nucleotides read TGTGCCAGCAGTATAGCGGGGGCGAACACCGGGGAGCTGTTTTTT. The full variable domain, rest sourced from reference TRBV2 and TRBJ2-2, is EPEVTQTPSHQVTQMGQEVILRCVPISNHLYFYWYRQILGQKVEFLVSFYNNEISEKSEIFDDQFSVERPDGSNFTLKIRSTKLEDSAMYFCASSIAGANTGELFFGEGSRLTVL.

The V and J genes are TRBV10-1 and TRBJ2-1, with TRBD1 matching over 7 bases. The CDR3 runs to 16 residues. Trimming at V came to 0 bases and at J to 0 bases, leaving 2 bases not matched to a gene. CDR1 WNHNN and CDR2 SYGVQD come from the germline V gene (reference sequence). CDR3: CASSESRTGSYNEQFF. The CDR3 nucleotides read TGCGCCAGCAGTGAGTCTCGGACAGGCTCCTACAATGAGCAGTTCTTC.

This chain uses TRBV7-2 with TRBJ1-2, with D maybe TRBD1 (6 bases). Germline CDR1 SGHTA, CDR2 FQGNSA. CDR3 length equals 14 residues. The V end lost 1 base, the J end lost 4 bases, and 10 bases lay between the germline ends. CDR3 nucleotides: TGTGCCAGCAGCTTAGATAGGACAGTCTATGGCTACACCTTC. As protein: CASSLDRTVYGYTF.

The chain combines TRBV11-2 with TRBJ2-7; 11 bases map to TRBD2. The V gene's germline CDR1 is SGHAT and CDR2 FQNNGV. After removal of 3 bases from V and 3 bases from J, the junction contained 7 bases not matched to a gene. The CDR3 covers 16 residues. The CDR3 sequence: CASSFSGGASFYEQYF. The CDR3 DNA sequence: TGTGCCAGCAGCTTTAGCGGGGGGGCCTCCTTCTACGAGCAGTACTTC.

The chain joins TRBV2 to TRBJ1-5; no reliable D call. Deletions cut 3 bases from V and 6 bases from J, with 18 bases between. CDR1 is SNHLY, CDR2 FYNNEI, per germline. This CDR3 spans 16 amino acids. CDR3 in DNA: TGTGCCAGCAGTGATGCGGTTGCGGGAGGAACTCAGCCCCAGCATTTT. Encoded protein: CASSDAVAGGTQPQHF.

In this sample, this clone turned up once. The chain is built from TRBV18 and TRBJ2-2; 8 bases fit TRBD2. J gave up 1 base and V 2 bases, and 6 bases lay outside the gene matches. The CDR3 sequence is 17 residues long. Germline V gene lookup returns CDR1 KGHSH and CDR2 LQKENI. CDR3 in amino acids: CASSPNPLAGNTGELFF. As DNA, the CDR3 is TGTGCCAGCTCACCAAATCCTCTAGCGGGGAACACCGGGGAGCTGTTTTTT. Based on the CDR3 plus reference TRBV18 and TRBJ2-2, the full variable domain is NAGVMQNPRHLVRRRGQEARLRCSPMKGHSHVYWYRQLPEEGLKFMVYLQKENIIDESGMPKERFSAEFPKEGPSILRIQQVVRGDSAAYFCASSPNPLAGNTGELFFGEGSRLTVL.

A word on this clone: At the DNA level, this CDR3 is encoded by other sequences in the same sample as well. The rearrangement uses TRBV19 and TRBJ2-7, with 7 bases identical to TRBD1. The CDR3 spans 13 residues. Germline CDR1 and CDR2: LNHDA and SQIVND (reference sequence). J lost 2 bases, V lost 3 bases, and 1 base had no gene match. The CDR3 nucleotides read TGTGCCAGTAGTATTAGGGGGCCCTACGAGCAGTACTTC. Translated: CASSIRGPYEQYF.

This clone was recorded once. This chain joins TRBV14 and TRBJ2-5; the match to TRBD1 covers 7 bases. There are 15 residues in the CDR3. Trimming cost V 5 bases and J 0 bases; bases outside gene matches: 6. The germline gives CDR1 SGHDN, CDR2 FVKESK. CDR3 region: CASSSTGIYQETQYF. The DNA for the CDR3 is TGTGCCAGCAGCTCGACAGGGATATACCAAGAGACCCAGTACTTC.

This clone was detected once. This chain links TRBV25-1 with TRBJ2-7; 7 positions match TRBD1. Germline trimming cut 8 bases from V and 7 bases from J; bases unmatched to any gene: 11. This CDR3 region has 13 residues. The V gene's germline CDR1 is MGHDK and CDR2 SYGVNS. The CDR3 sequence: CASSGTAEVEQYF. DNA for the CDR3: TGTGCCAGCTCCGGGACAGCCGAGGTGGAGCAGTACTTC.

This clone was observed a single time. The chain joins TRBV7-2 to TRBJ2-3; tentative D call: TRBD2 (6 bases). Looked up from germline, CDR1 is SGHTA and CDR2 is FQGNSA. The V and J ends lost 0 bases and 6 bases respectively, with 7 bases between them. There are 13 residues in the CDR3. The CDR3 bases are TGTGCCAGCAGCTTAGCGGGAGGTGATACGCAGTATTTT. It specifies CASSLAGGDTQYF.

Of note for this clone: Without the conserved terminal phenylalanine or tryptophan, this CDR3 likely stems from a read error. The DNA is omitted, as the CDR3 cannot be located on it reliably, and the CDR3 follows TCRdb's listing. This chain connects TRBV7-9 to TRBJ1-1. Germline assignment: CDR1 SEHNR and CDR2 FQNEAQ (reference sequence). The CDR3 is made up of 12 amino acids, end residues included. CDR3 residues: CAGHSHGGRLQM.